This T cell receptor (beta chain) was profiled in a study of cytomegalovirus exposure and HLA in healthy donors. Broader study findings: Only CMV serostatus was available as immune exposure information. In a later analysis, HLA-associated TCR beta chains were more clonally expanded than equally common others.

This clone was counted a few times. Antigen: not known. This CDR3 is 15 amino acids long. Trimming cost V 0 bases and J 1 base, with 10 bases left between them. Germline values: CDR1 SGHAT, CDR2 FQNNGV. Primers for the PCR totalled 60 Vbeta and 13 Jbeta. Using immunoSEQ multiplex PCR, the repertoire was profiled, and TCRdb retains in-frame clones only, with some absent. This repertoire shows 80,000 or so clones, around 79% found once; its top ten account for 3.5% to 4.5%. This clonotype was obtained from a man in his forties or fifties in good health and CMV-seronegative. V is TRBV11-2 and J is TRBJ2-7; the D is unclear. Sample: PBMCs. CDR3 coding DNA: TGTGCCAGCAGCTTAGATTATCTAGTTTCCTACGAGCAGTACTTC. Amino acid sequence: CASSLDYLVSYEQYF.